This passage covers 5 T cell receptor beta chains from one sample sequenced in a study of T cell responses to AZD1222 COVID-19 vaccine. Produced via immunoSEQ multiplex PCR; TCRdb's table is partial and in-frame only. The table has roughly 35,000 clones, more than 75% seen once. The material sequenced was peripheral blood, taken 28 days after the second AZD1222 dose. All receptors come from an adult who received the AZD1222 COVID-19 vaccine.

The chain couples TRBV11-2 to TRBJ1-2, with D possibly matching TRBD1 (5 bases). The CDR3 is 13 amino acids. Trimming pared 5 bases from V and 5 bases from J, leaving 12 bases between. In germline, CDR1 is SGHAT, CDR2 FQNNGV. The CDR3 region has the DNA TGTGCCAGCAGCCCCCGCGGGGGGTATGGCTACACCTTC. It codes for CASSPRGGYGYTF. Together with reference TRBV11-2 and TRBJ1-2, the CDR3 gives the full variable domain: EAGVAQSPRYKIIEKRQSVAFWCNPISGHATLYWYQQILGQGPKLLIQFQNNGVVDDSQLPKDRFSAERLKGVDSTLKIQPAKLEDSAVYLCASSPRGGYGYTFGSGTRLTVV.

This clone has only a few counts. The chain couples TRBV3-1 (or the pseudogene TRBV3-2) to TRBJ2-7; TRBD1 aligns across 7 bases. This CDR3 spans 17 amino acids. In germline, CDR1 is LGHDT, CDR2 YNNKEL (reference sequence). Trimming removed 1 base from V and 3 bases from J; junction bases left unmatched: 12. In DNA form, the CDR3 reads TGTGCCAGCAGCCAAGGGGGGAACCGGGACAGAGTCTACGAGCAGTACGTC. Translating it yields CASSQGGNRDRVYEQYV.

The table lists this clone with a count of one. The chain employs TRBV6-5 and TRBJ2-7; D unclear. The CDR3 sequence is 14 residues long. V lost 5 bases and J 0 bases, leaving 11 bases between the germline ends. Looked up from germline, CDR1 is MNHEY and CDR2 is SVGAGI. The CDR3 coding sequence is TGTGCCAGCAGTACCCGAGACAACTCCTACGAGCAGTACTTC. Its translation is CASSTRDNSYEQYF.

J is TRBJ1-1 and V is TRBV5-1; 8 nucleotides line up with TRBD1. Germline CDR1 is SGHRS and CDR2 is YFSETQ. V lost 4 bases, J lost 5 bases, and 7 bases stayed unmatched. This CDR3 comprises 14 residues. CDR3 in DNA: TGCGCCAGCAGCACGGACAGGGTCGGAACTGAAGCTTTCTTT. Translating gives CASSTDRVGTEAFF.

The chain couples TRBV14 to TRBJ2-1, with 8 bases lining up with TRBD1. Germline V gene sequence: CDR1 SGHDN, CDR2 FVKESK. After removal of 0 bases from V and 0 bases from J, the junction contained 1 base not matched to a gene. The CDR3 covers 16 residues. CDR3 coding DNA: TGTGCCAGCAGCCAAGAGACAGGGGACTCCTACAATGAGCAGTTCTTC. This encodes CASSQETGDSYNEQFF.